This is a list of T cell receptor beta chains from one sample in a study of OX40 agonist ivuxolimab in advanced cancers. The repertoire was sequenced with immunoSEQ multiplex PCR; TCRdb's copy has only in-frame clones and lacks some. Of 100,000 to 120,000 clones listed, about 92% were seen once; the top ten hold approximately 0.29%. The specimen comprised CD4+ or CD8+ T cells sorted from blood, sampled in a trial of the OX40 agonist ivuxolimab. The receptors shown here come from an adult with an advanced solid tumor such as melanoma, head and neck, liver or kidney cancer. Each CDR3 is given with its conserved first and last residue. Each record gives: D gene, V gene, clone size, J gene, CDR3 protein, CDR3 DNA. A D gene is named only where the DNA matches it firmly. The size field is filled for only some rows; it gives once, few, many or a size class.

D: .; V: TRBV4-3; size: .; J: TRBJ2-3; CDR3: CASSQDFIAAEGADTQYF; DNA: TGCGCCAGCAGCCAAGATTTCATCGCGGCCGAGGGTGCAGATACGCAGTATTTT
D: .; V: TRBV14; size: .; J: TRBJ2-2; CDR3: CASSLTYRAGPTGELFF; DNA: TGTGCCAGCAGCTTAACTTACAGGGCCGGTCCCACCGGGGAGCTGTTTTTT
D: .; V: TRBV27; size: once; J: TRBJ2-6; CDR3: CASSPVITGGANVLTF; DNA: TGTGCCAGCAGTCCGGTCATAACTGGCGGGGCCAACGTCCTGACTTTC
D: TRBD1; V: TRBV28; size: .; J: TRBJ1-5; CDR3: CASRSYSTGYGQPQHF; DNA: TGTGCCAGCAGATCATATTCGACAGGGTATGGTCAGCCCCAGCATTTT
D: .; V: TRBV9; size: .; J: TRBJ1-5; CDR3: CASSREAGNYSNQPQHF; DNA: TGTGCCAGCAGCCGGGAGGCAGGGAACTATAGCAATCAGCCCCAGCATTTT
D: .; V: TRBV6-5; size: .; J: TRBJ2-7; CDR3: CASSLLGTSAYEQYF; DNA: TGTGCCAGCAGCCTGCTAGGGACTTCGGCCTACGAGCAGTACTTC
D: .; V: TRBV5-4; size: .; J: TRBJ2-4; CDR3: CASSLGMGGNIQYF; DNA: TGTGCCAGCAGCTTGGGCATGGGGGGAAACATTCAGTACTTC
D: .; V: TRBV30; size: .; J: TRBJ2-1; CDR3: CAWRGRVLLNEQFF; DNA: TGTGCCTGGAGGGGACGGGTGCTTTTAAATGAGCAGTTCTTC
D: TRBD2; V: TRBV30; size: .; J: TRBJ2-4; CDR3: CAWMAGGPDIQYF; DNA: TGTGCCTGGATGGCGGGAGGGCCGGACATTCAGTACTTC
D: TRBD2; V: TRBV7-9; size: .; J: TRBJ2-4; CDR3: CASSPTLAGGSVTKNIQYF; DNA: TGTGCCAGCAGCCCGACTCTAGCGGGAGGGTCCGTGACCAAAAACATTCAGTACTTC
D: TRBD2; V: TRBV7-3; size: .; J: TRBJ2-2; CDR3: CASSRGLRGGTGELFF; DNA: TGTGCCAGCAGCCGTGGGCTTAGGGGAGGGACCGGGGAGCTGTTTTTT
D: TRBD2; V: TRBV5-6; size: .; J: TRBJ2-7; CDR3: CASSLRLAGRNEQYF; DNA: TGTGCCAGCAGCTTGAGGCTAGCGGGTCGGAACGAGCAGTACTTC
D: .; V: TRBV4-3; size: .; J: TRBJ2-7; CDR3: CASSRFADSYEQYF; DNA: TGCGCCAGCAGCCGCTTTGCGGACTCCTACGAGCAGTACTTC
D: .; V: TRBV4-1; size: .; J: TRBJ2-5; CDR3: CASSQVGGRQETQYF; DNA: TGCGCCAGCAGCCAAGTAGGGGGGCGACAAGAGACCCAGTACTTC
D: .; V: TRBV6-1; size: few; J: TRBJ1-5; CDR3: CASSPALSNQPQHF; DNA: TGTGCCAGCAGTCCGGCCCTTAGCAATCAGCCCCAGCATTTT
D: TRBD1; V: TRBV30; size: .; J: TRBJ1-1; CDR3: CAWSRDRGATEAFF; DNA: TGTGCCTGGTCCAGGGACAGGGGTGCAACTGAAGCTTTCTTT
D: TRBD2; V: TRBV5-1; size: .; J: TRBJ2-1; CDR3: CASSLIAGDHNEQFF; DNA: TGCGCCAGCAGCTTGATAGCGGGAGATCACAATGAGCAGTTCTTC